The 7 T cell receptor beta chains below were found in one sample sequenced in a study of cytomegalovirus exposure and HLA in healthy donors (dated by TCRdb to 2015 to 2018). Receptors were amplified or captured by the immunoSEQ multiplex PCR assay. For the multiplex PCR, a mixture combining 60 forward primers for TCR Vbeta segments and 13 reverse primers for TCR Jbeta segments was used. TCRdb carries this immuneACCESS record with in-frame sequences only. Its versions omit some clonotypes, under half of them owing to an unresolved V gene in the studies checked, with the rest unexplained. The sample table shows some 130,000 clones, and roughly 73% are seen once. 1% to 1.5% of the sample rests with the top ten. Sequenced sample: PBMCs. The receptor source for this set is a woman aged 40 to 49 in good health and CMV-seronegative.

V is TRBV27 and J is TRBJ2-3, with TRBD2 as a possible D gene (5 bases). Trimming pared 3 bases from V and 7 bases from J, leaving 8 bases between. The CDR3 contains 12 residues. Per germline, CDR1 MNHEY and CDR2 SMNVEV (reference sequence). CDR3 sequence: CASSFHGNTQYF. In nucleotides, the CDR3 is TGTGCCAGCAGTTTCCACGGGAATACGCAGTATTTT.

The rearrangement uses TRBV4-1 and TRBJ2-5; D perhaps matches TRBD1 (6 bases). Looked up from germline, CDR1 is MGHRA and CDR2 is YSYEKL. The CDR3 runs to 15 residues. Trimming removed 2 bases at V and 5 bases at J, with 15 bases between. This chain's CDR3 is CASSQQGFEEETQYF. DNA of the CDR3: TGCGCCAGCAGCCAACAGGGGTTTGAGGAGGAGACCCAGTACTTC.

This clone was found a few times. This chain uses TRBV7-3 with TRBJ2-7; perhaps TRBD1 as D (5 bases). Trimming shortened V by 4 bases and J by 5 bases, and 12 bases separated the two germline ends. The CDR3 length is 13 residues. Germline V gene lookup returns CDR1 SGHTA and CDR2 FQGTGA. The CDR3 coding sequence is TGTGCCAGCAGCTCAAGGGGTCTGAACGAGCAGTACGTC. This encodes CASSSRGLNEQYV.

V usage is TRBV18 and J usage is TRBJ2-7; perhaps TRBD2 as D (6 bases). The CDR3 totals 14 residues. Per the germline V gene, CDR1 is KGHSH and CDR2 is LQKENI. Trimming took 3 bases from V and 1 from J, leaving 10 bases between them. This CDR3 reads CASSPRDSSYEQYF. Written as DNA, the CDR3 is TGTGCCAGCTCACCTCGGGACTCTTCCTACGAGCAGTACTTC.

The V call is TRBV29-1, the J call TRBJ2-3; 7 bases match TRBD1. Losses at the gene ends were 7 bases for V and 1 base for J; bases not matched to a gene: 8. Germline CDR1 SQVTM, CDR2 ANQGSEA. The CDR3 is 14 amino acids. The CDR3 reads CSERQGPGTDTQYF. The DNA of the CDR3 is TGCAGCGAGAGACAGGGACCTGGCACAGATACGCAGTATTTT.

The chain links TRBV7-9 to TRBJ1-6; 7 nucleotides match TRBD1. Germline V CDR1 and CDR2: SEHNR, FQNEAQ (reference sequence). This CDR3 is 15 amino acids long. With 5 bases clipped from V and 9 bases from J, the junction kept 10 bases outside the gene matches. CDR3: CASSGWDSSTSPLHF. The CDR3 DNA reads as TGTGCCAGCAGCGGGTGGGACAGTTCAACTTCACCCCTCCACTTT.

J is TRBJ1-1 and V is TRBV11-2, with D uncertain. Germline lookup yields CDR1 SGHAT and CDR2 FQNNGV. The CDR3 has 14 residues. The V and J ends lost 1 base and 5 bases respectively, with 11 bases between them. The CDR3 loop reads CASSLGPPPTEAFF. In DNA, the CDR3 is TGTGCCAGCAGCTTAGGGCCCCCCCCAACTGAAGCTTTCTTT.